These 21 T cell receptor beta chains were sequenced from one sample in a study of T cell clones after liver transplantation. Sequenced by immunoSEQ multiplex PCR; TCRdb stores in-frame clones only, minus some. This repertoire shows roughly 55,000 clones, around 85% found once; its top ten account for about 8.1%. Sample: CD4+ T cells from blood, taken before liver transplant. The receptors originated from a human donor who received a liver transplant.

The gene calls are TRBV4-3 and TRBJ2-5, with D tentatively TRBD2 (5 bases). Germline loops: CDR1 LGHNA, CDR2 YSLEER. The CDR3 spans 15 residues. V was clipped by 1 base and J by 4 bases, with 13 bases between them. DNA of the CDR3: TGCGCCAGCAGCCAAGTTGGTAGGGCGGGAGAGACCCAGTACTTC. This codes for CASSQVGRAGETQYF.

The gene calls are TRBV19 and TRBJ1-1, with unresolved D. This CDR3 has 17 residues. Germline V gene lookup returns CDR1 LNHDA and CDR2 SQIVND (reference sequence). V gave up 1 base and J gave up 3 bases, with 18 bases separating them. CDR3 in DNA: TGTGCCAGTAGTATAGGGGCTAGGGCGGGAGCGCACACTGAAGCTTTCTTT. Translating it yields CASSIGARAGAHTEAFF.

The chain uses TRBV7-2 and TRBJ2-5; D gene ambiguous. The ends were cut back, 0 bases at V and 5 bases at J, with 13 bases in the middle. CDR3 size: 15 residues. Germline V lookup: CDR1 SGHTA, CDR2 FQGNSA. The CDR3 bases are TGTGCCAGCAGCTTAGCTGGCCGCGTGACGGAGACCCAGTACTTC. Encoded protein: CASSLAGRVTETQYF.

The chain is built from TRBV5-6 and TRBJ2-7; TRBD1 is a possible D gene (6 bases). V shed 0 bases and J shed 0 bases, with 13 bases lying between them. This CDR3 is built from 16 residues. Germline V gene lookup returns CDR1 SGHDT and CDR2 YYEEEE. CDR3 in DNA: TGTGCCAGCAGCTTGGGCGCAGGGGTGCGCTCCTACGAGCAGTACTTC. It is translated as CASSLGAGVRSYEQYF.

The V gene is TRBV19, the J gene TRBJ1-5, with D uncertain. The CDR3 runs 14 residues. V was pared by 4 bases and J by 0 bases, with 7 bases between. In germline, CDR1 is LNHDA, CDR2 SQIVND (reference sequence). The CDR3 DNA sequence: TGTGCCAGTAGTAGGGTTTATAGCAATCAGCCCCAGCATTTT. It translates to CASSRVYSNQPQHF.

The V gene is TRBV10-3, the J gene TRBJ2-7; maybe TRBD1 (6 bases). With 6 bases removed from V and 0 bases from J, the gap between germline ends came to 12 bases. Germline CDR1 ENHRY, CDR2 SYGVKD. CDR3 size: 14 residues. DNA for the CDR3: TGTGCCATCAGCTCAGGGGATAGCTCCTACGAGCAGTACTTC. This translates into CAISSGDSSYEQYF.

The J gene is TRBJ2-7, the V gene TRBV29-1; 9 bases map to TRBD1. Trimming took 5 bases from V and 1 from J; bases not matched to a gene: 3. Looked up from germline, CDR1 is SQVTM and CDR2 is ANQGSEA. The CDR3 covers 13 residues. The CDR3 DNA reads TGCAGCGTTAGGGGACAGGGATCCTACGAGCAGTACTTC. Its translation: CSVRGQGSYEQYF.

In its sample, this clone was seen a few times. The rearrangement links TRBV5-6 to TRBJ2-5; no firm D call. The CDR3 totals 12 residues. V was cut by 1 base and J by 1 base, with 2 bases left in between. Per germline, CDR1 SGHDT and CDR2 YYEEEE. CDR3 coding DNA: TGTGCCAGCAGCTTGACCCAAGAGACCCAGTACTTC. Translating gives CASSLTQETQYF.

As regards this clone: Other nucleotide sequences from this sample produce the same CDR3. The genes are TRBV19 and TRBJ2-1; unclear D gene. The CDR3 contains 11 residues. V lost 9 bases and J lost 0, with 3 bases in between. Per germline, CDR1 LNHDA and CDR2 SQIVND (reference sequence). This CDR3 reads CASSSYNEQFF. In nucleotides, the CDR3 is TGTGCCAGCTCCTCCTACAATGAGCAGTTCTTC.

DNA of the CDR3: TGCGCCAGCAGCCAAGGCCCCGGGACTAGCGGGGGGAGGGAGACCCAGTACTTC. This gives the protein CASSQGPGTSGGRETQYF. This chain joins TRBV4-1 and TRBJ2-5; 15 positions match TRBD2. This CDR3 has 18 residues. With V trimmed by 1 base and J by 5 bases, 8 bases remained unmatched. Germline CDR1 and CDR2: MGHRA and YSYEKL.

The rearrangement joins TRBV18 to TRBJ1-3, with D possibly being TRBD1 (5 bases). Deletions cut 0 bases from V and 4 bases from J, with 10 bases between. The CDR3 length is 15 residues. Germline loops: CDR1 KGHSH, CDR2 LQKENI. The CDR3 DNA follows: TGTGCCAGCTCACCACCGGGAGCAGGGGGAAACACCATATATTTT. Protein sequence: CASSPPGAGGNTIYF.

This rearrangement joins TRBV9 to TRBJ2-2, with D perhaps matching TRBD1 (5 bases). The V end was cut by 0 bases, the J end by 4 bases, with 7 bases between. This CDR3 has 14 amino acids. Germline loops: CDR1 SGDLS, CDR2 YYNGEE. The CDR3 DNA reads as TGTGCCAGCAGCGTAGGGACAACCACCGGGGAGCTGTTTTTT. This sequence encodes CASSVGTTTGELFF.

This clone was observed once. The gene calls are TRBV4-3 and TRBJ1-2; 7 bases are a match to TRBD1. V lost 0 bases, J lost 5 bases, and 9 bases stayed unmatched. Germline CDR1 is LGHNA and CDR2 is YSLEER. The CDR3 has 16 amino acids. The CDR3 loop reads CASSQDVGQDSYGYTF. The CDR3 region has the DNA TGCGCCAGCAGCCAAGATGTAGGACAGGACAGTTATGGCTACACCTTC.

V usage is TRBV28 and J usage is TRBJ2-7; D may be TRBD1 (9 bases). Trimming left V 6 bases short and J 2 bases short, with 26 bases between. Germline loops: CDR1 MDHEN, CDR2 SYDVKM. The CDR3 length is 18 residues. The chain's CDR3 is CASRGQGWGNGRAYEQYF. The CDR3 bases are TGTGCCAGCAGGGGACAGGGTTGGGGAAACGGGAGGGCCTACGAGCAGTACTTC.

The CDR3 nucleotides are TGTGCCAGCCGGGGACAGGGTGGGTCCTACGAGCAGTACTTC. Translating gives CASRGQGGSYEQYF. The chain has TRBV6-5 and TRBJ2-7, with 9 bases fitting TRBD1. V gave up 8 bases and J gave up 1 base; unmatched junction bases: 6. Per germline, CDR1 MNHEY and CDR2 SVGAGI. The length of the CDR3 is 14 residues.

The genes are TRBV6-1 and TRBJ2-6; D uncertain. Germline V gene data show CDR1 as MNHNS and CDR2 as SASEGT. Between the trimmed V and J ends, which lost 2 bases and 4 bases, there was a span of 9 bases. The CDR3 loop spans 15 amino acids. CDR3: CASSERRSGANVLTF. The CDR3 DNA reads as TGTGCCAGCAGTGAAAGGCGCTCCGGGGCCAACGTCCTGACTTTC.

The gene calls are TRBV19 and TRBJ2-2, with 7 positions matching TRBD2. The CDR3 is 14 residues long. J was trimmed by 8 bases and V by 10 bases; bases with no gene match: 13. The germline CDR1 and CDR2 sequences are LNHDA and SQIVND (reference sequence). Here the CDR3 DNA reads TGTGCCACCGCCCGGGGGGAGCTTGTGGGGGAGCTGTTTTTT. Residues: CATARGELVGELFF.

The chain has TRBV27 and TRBJ1-4; 9 bases match TRBD1. Per the germline V gene, CDR1 is MNHEY and CDR2 is SMNVEV (reference sequence). J lost 14 bases, V lost 2 bases, and 6 bases had no gene match. The length of the CDR3 is 13 residues. CDR3 region: CASSLGHRGRLFF. The DNA for the CDR3 is TGTGCCAGCAGTTTAGGACACAGGGGGCGGCTGTTTTTT.

V usage is TRBV25-1 and J usage is TRBJ1-1, with 7 positions matching TRBD1. Germline loops: CDR1 MGHDK, CDR2 SYGVNS. The junction had 9 bases not matched to a gene; V was cut back by 7 bases and J by 7 bases. The CDR3 is 13 residues long. CDR3 nucleotides: TGTGCCAGCATCCCCAGGGGGACCAATGAAGCTTTCTTT. This gives the protein CASIPRGTNEAFF.

V usage is TRBV10-3 and J usage is TRBJ2-5, with D uncertain. The CDR3 contains 12 residues. V gave up 3 bases and J gave up 5 bases, with 7 bases separating them. CDR1 is ENHRY and CDR2 is SYGVKD in the germline V gene. CDR3 in DNA: TGTGCCATCAGTGAAGTAGGGGAGACCCAGTACTTC. Residues: CAISEVGETQYF.

Here the CDR3 reads CASSLEGSADTQYF. The CDR3 bases are TGTGCCAGCAGCTTGGAGGGTAGTGCAGATACGCAGTATTTT. V and J are TRBV5-6 and TRBJ2-3; D gene unclear. Trimming shortened V by 0 bases and J by 4 bases, and 9 bases separated the two germline ends. Germline loops: CDR1 SGHDT, CDR2 YYEEEE. The CDR3 has 14 amino acids.